This passage covers 26 T cell receptor beta chains from one sample sequenced in a study of T cell responses to AZD1222 COVID-19 vaccine. TCRdb's copy holds only in-frame clones and misses some; the assay was immunoSEQ multiplex PCR. In the table there are around 100,000 clones, about 89% of which are singletons. This sample comprised peripheral blood, obtained on day 0 of MenACWY control vaccination. The receptors were sampled from an adult in good health.

The V gene is TRBV5-1, the J gene TRBJ1-2; D is unclear. CDR1 is SGHRS, CDR2 YFSETQ, per germline. Trimming took 3 bases from V and 3 from J, leaving 15 bases between them. The CDR3 is 15 amino acids. The CDR3 DNA reads as TGCGCCAGCAGCTCCGGCGCAGGAGCCGACTATGGCTACACCTTC. Translated: CASSSGAGADYGYTF.

The V and J genes are TRBV10-3 and TRBJ1-6; tentative D call: TRBD1 (5 bases). CDR1 and CDR2 (germline): ENHRY, SYGVKD. There are 15 residues in the CDR3. Trimming took off 7 bases at V and 1 base at J, with 11 bases between the two ends. The CDR3 reads CAIKGGASYNSPLHF. DNA of the CDR3: TGTGCCATCAAGGGAGGGGCATCCTATAATTCACCCCTCCACTTT.

The chain has TRBV18 and TRBJ1-5; D not resolved. With 3 bases removed from V and 2 bases from J, the gap between germline ends came to 8 bases. The CDR3 runs 14 residues. Germline V gene lookup returns CDR1 KGHSH and CDR2 LQKENI. The CDR3 DNA is TGTGCCAGCTCACCGGACGGGGGCAATCAGCCCCAGCATTTT. Protein sequence: CASSPDGGNQPQHF.

The rearrangement links TRBV30 to TRBJ1-1; no reliable D call. The V gene lost 5 bases and the J gene lost 0 bases, with 10 bases spanning the gap. This CDR3 comprises 13 residues. Germline CDR1 is GTSNPN and CDR2 is SVGIG (reference sequence). The CDR3 sequence: CAWEKQLNTEAFF. In nucleotides, the CDR3 is TGTGCCTGGGAGAAACAGCTGAACACTGAAGCTTTCTTT.

The chain is built from TRBV6-2 or TRBV6-3 and TRBJ1-5; 10 bases map to TRBD1. The CDR3 runs 17 residues. The germline gives CDR1 MNHEY, CDR2 SVGEGT. V shed 6 bases, J shed 9 bases, and the junction held 17 bases outside the gene matches. CDR3 sequence (DNA): TGTGCCAGCAGCCGTCTACCGGGACAGGGGTCAGAAAGGCCCCAGCATTTT. Translated: CASSRLPGQGSERPQHF.

V and J are TRBV7-9 and TRBJ1-6; possibly TRBD1 for D (5 bases). CDR3 length equals 15 residues. Germline CDR1 and CDR2: SEHNR and FQNEAQ (reference sequence). The V and J ends lost 5 bases and 7 bases respectively, with 15 bases between them. CDR3 amino acids: CASSLGGLGNSPLHF. The CDR3 nucleotides are TGTGCCAGCAGCCTTGGGGGACTGGGGAATTCACCCCTCCACTTT.

The chain employs TRBV27 and TRBJ2-2, with D unresolved. The germline CDR1 and CDR2 sequences are MNHEY and SMNVEV (reference sequence). Trimming left V 5 bases short and J 7 bases short, with 11 bases between. The CDR3 sequence is 13 residues long. DNA of the CDR3: TGTGCCAGCAGTCCACTAACGGGCGGGGAGCTGTTTTTT. This encodes CASSPLTGGELFF.

The V gene is TRBV9, the J gene TRBJ1-4; no firm D call. Looked up from germline, CDR1 is SGDLS and CDR2 is YYNGEE. The CDR3 contains 14 residues. Trimming shortened V by 5 bases and J by 1 base, and 9 bases separated the two germline ends. CDR3 sequence: CASSREGTNEKLFF. In DNA form, the CDR3 reads TGTGCCAGCAGTAGGGAGGGAACTAATGAAAAACTGTTTTTT.

The count of this clone is one. V usage is TRBV30 and J usage is TRBJ1-5; unclear D gene. CDR3 length: 16 residues. Germline CDR1 is GTSNPN and CDR2 is SVGIG (reference sequence). Trimming removed 3 bases at V and 0 bases at J, with 15 bases between. CDR3 in DNA: TGTGCCTGGAGCCTGTGGGGAAAGTTTAGCAATCAGCCCCAGCATTTT. Amino acid sequence: CAWSLWGKFSNQPQHF.

The gene calls are TRBV9 and TRBJ2-2, with D unclear. The CDR3 runs to 11 residues. V was shortened by 6 bases and J by 7 bases, with 7 bases between the two germline ends. From germline, CDR1 is SGDLS and CDR2 YYNGEE. The CDR3 nucleotides read TGTGCCAGCACGGGCGGCGGGGAGCTGTTTTTT. Its protein product is CASTGGGELFF.

The chain employs TRBV12-3 or TRBV12-4 and TRBJ1-6; D may be TRBD1 (5 bases). The CDR3 spans 13 residues. CDR3 in DNA: TGTGCTACAGCGGGGGGCTATAATTCACCCCTCCACTTT. The encoded protein is CATAGGYNSPLHF.

V gene TRBV6-5 combines with J gene TRBJ2-7; the D gene is possibly TRBD1 (5 bases). The CDR3 extends over 14 amino acids. V was trimmed by 4 bases and J by 2 bases, leaving 12 bases between them. CDR1 is MNHEY and CDR2 is SVGAGI in the germline V gene. The CDR3 DNA reads as TGTGCCAGCAGTTCAGGGCAGGGAACCTACGAGCAGTACTTC. Its protein is CASSSGQGTYEQYF.

This chain joins TRBV6-6 and TRBJ2-7; D remains ambiguous. Trimming cost V 8 bases and J 6 bases, with 11 bases left between them. Germline CDR1 and CDR2: MNHNY and SVGAGI (reference sequence). The CDR3 has 11 amino acids. The DNA of the CDR3 is TGTGCCAGCGGACCCCCAGGCGAGCAGTACTTC. It yields the protein CASGPPGEQYF.

The chain has TRBV7-3 and TRBJ2-4; D may correspond to TRBD1 or TRBD2 (5 bases each). This CDR3 region has 14 residues. Trimming took off 7 bases at V and 3 bases at J, with 13 bases between the two ends. Per germline, CDR1 SGHTA and CDR2 FQGTGA. The CDR3 bases are TGTGCCAGCAATGTAGGGGCGGGCAAAAACATTCAGTACTTC. Amino acids: CASNVGAGKNIQYF.

This sequence joins TRBV6-5 and TRBJ2-2; D is possibly TRBD1 (5 bases). The V and J ends lost 4 bases and 5 bases respectively, with 17 bases between them. Germline CDR1 and CDR2: MNHEY and SVGAGI. There are 16 residues in the CDR3. The CDR3 reads CASSSFSAGWTGELFF. The CDR3 DNA is TGTGCCAGCAGTTCTTTCTCGGCAGGGTGGACCGGGGAGCTGTTTTTT.

This chain uses TRBV28 with TRBJ1-4; no definite D call. V was clipped by 2 bases and J by 0 bases, with 7 bases between them. The CDR3 loop spans 15 amino acids. Germline V gene sequence: CDR1 MDHEN, CDR2 SYDVKM. The CDR3 sequence is CASSLITATNEKLFF. The CDR3 nucleotides read TGTGCCAGCAGTTTAATAACAGCAACTAATGAAAAACTGTTTTTT.

V and J are TRBV30 and TRBJ1-6; 10 positions agree with TRBD1. With 4 bases clipped from V and 13 bases from J, the junction kept 4 bases outside the gene matches. This CDR3 has 12 amino acids. CDR1 is GTSNPN and CDR2 is SVGIG in the germline V gene (reference sequence). The CDR3 spells CAWNPTGGPLHF. As DNA, the CDR3 is TGTGCCTGGAACCCGACAGGGGGCCCCCTCCACTTT.

The chain uses TRBV19 and TRBJ2-1; 7 bases align to TRBD2. The CDR3 is 14 residues long. V shed 9 bases, J shed 9 bases, and the junction held 14 bases outside the gene matches. Germline loops: CDR1 LNHDA, CDR2 SQIVND (reference sequence). The CDR3 loop is CASSAGLGGREQFF. The CDR3 DNA is TGTGCCAGCTCAGCGGGACTTGGAGGTCGTGAGCAGTTCTTC.

Only one count was recorded for this clone. The genes are TRBV3-1 (or the pseudogene TRBV3-2) and TRBJ1-2; perhaps TRBD1 as D (6 bases). V shed 0 bases and J shed 7 bases, with 12 bases lying between them. CDR3 length: 14 residues. Germline CDR1 reads LGHDT; CDR2 reads YNNKEL (reference sequence). Here the CDR3 reads CASSQDWTVSGYTF. In DNA, the CDR3 is TGTGCCAGCAGCCAAGATTGGACAGTGTCTGGCTACACCTTC.

This chain uses TRBV12-3 or TRBV12-4 with TRBJ1-2, with D perhaps matching TRBD1 (5 bases). V lost 7 bases and J lost 11, with 14 bases in between. The CDR3 runs to 11 residues. The CDR3 reads CASNLGTVYTF. As DNA, the CDR3 is TGTGCCAGCAACCTGGGGACCGTATACACCTTC.

J is TRBJ2-7 and V is TRBV18, with 7 positions matching TRBD1. V lost 4 bases to trimming and J lost 3 bases; unmatched junction nucleotides: 3. This CDR3 spans 13 amino acids. Germline CDR1 is KGHSH and CDR2 is LQKENI. CDR3 sequence reads: CASSLRDSYEQYF. The DNA for the CDR3 is TGTGCCAGCTCACTACGGGACAGCTACGAGCAGTACTTC. Full variable domain (outside the CDR3, taken from reference TRBV18 and TRBJ2-7): NAGVMQNPRHLVRRRGQEARLRCSPMKGHSHVYWYRQLPEEGLKFMVYLQKENIIDESGMPKERFSAEFPKEGPSILRIQQVVRGDSAAYFCASSLRDSYEQYFGPGTRLTVT.

The chain uses TRBV5-8 and TRBJ1-5, with D tentatively TRBD1 (5 bases). Germline V gene sequence: CDR1 SGHTS, CDR2 YDEGEE. The CDR3 runs to 13 residues. V was shortened by 0 bases and J by 5 bases, with 6 bases between the two germline ends. CDR3 nucleotides: TGTGCCAGCAGCTTGGACAGGTATCAGCCCCAGCATTTT. Residues: CASSLDRYQPQHF.

This clone was detected once. The V call is TRBV7-2, the J call TRBJ2-7, with TRBD2 as a possible D gene (6 bases). V was clipped by 5 bases and J by 3 bases, with 8 bases between them. The CDR3 runs to 12 residues. Germline V gene data show CDR1 as SGHTA and CDR2 as FQGNSA. CDR3 residues: CASSLSGYEQYF. The CDR3 coding sequence is TGTGCCAGCAGCCTTAGCGGCTACGAGCAGTACTTC. The full variable domain, completed using reference TRBV7-2 and TRBJ2-7, is GAGVSQSPSNKVTEKGKDVELRCDPISGHTALYWYRQSLGQGLEFLIYFQGNSAPDKSGLPSDRFSAERTGGSVSTLTIQRTQQEDSAVYLCASSLSGYEQYFGPGTRLTVT.

This clone came up once. CDR3 region: CASSARGVDTGELFF. CDR3 DNA: TGTGCCAGCAGCGCTAGGGGGGTTGACACCGGGGAGCTGTTTTTT. The chain links TRBV7-6 to TRBJ2-2; the D call may be TRBD1 or TRBD2 (6 bases each). The germline gives CDR1 SGHVS, CDR2 FNYEAQ. The CDR3 length is 15 residues. Trimming stripped 5 bases from V and 3 bases from J, with 13 bases between.

This chain uses TRBV5-4 with TRBJ1-2; possibly TRBD1 for D (5 bases). V lost 2 bases to trimming and J lost 14 bases, with 25 bases between them. Germline V gene lookup returns CDR1 SGHNT and CDR2 YYREEE (reference sequence). This CDR3 comprises 15 residues. For the CDR3, the DNA is TGTGCCAGCAGCTTTCCGGGCAGGGACCTTCTTGGTCGGACCTTC. This translates into CASSFPGRDLLGRTF. The complete variable domain, with remaining parts taken from reference TRBV5-4 and TRBJ1-2, reads ETGVTQSPTHLIKTRGQQVTLRCSSQSGHNTVSWYQQALGQGPQFIFQYYREEENGRGNFPPRFSGLQFPNYSSELNVNALELDDSALYLCASSFPGRDLLGRTFGSGTRLTVV.

The CDR3 DNA reads as TGTGCCAGCAGTTACCGAACAGGGTTGGGAGTGACAGATACGCAGTATTTT. Protein: CASSYRTGLGVTDTQYF. This rearrangement joins TRBV6-2 or TRBV6-3 to TRBJ2-3, with D perhaps matching TRBD1 (6 bases). Germline CDR1 is MNHEY and CDR2 is SVGEGT. Deletions cut 2 bases from V and 3 bases from J, with 18 bases between. The CDR3 has 17 residues.